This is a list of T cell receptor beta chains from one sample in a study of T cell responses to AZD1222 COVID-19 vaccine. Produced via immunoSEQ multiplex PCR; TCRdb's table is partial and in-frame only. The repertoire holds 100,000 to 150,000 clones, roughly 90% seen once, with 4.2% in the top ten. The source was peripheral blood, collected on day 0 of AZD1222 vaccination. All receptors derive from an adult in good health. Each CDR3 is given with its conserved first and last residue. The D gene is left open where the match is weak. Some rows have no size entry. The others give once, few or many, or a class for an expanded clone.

CAIEKEGGPDTQYF	TGTGCCATCGAGAAGGAGGGGGGGCCAGATACGCAGTATTTT	NA	TRBV7-9	TRBJ2-3	NA
CASTSSWGLEAFF	TGTGCCAGCACCAGTTCCTGGGGGCTTGAAGCTTTCTTT	NA	TRBV2	TRBJ1-1	few
CASSQEEGLAGQPQHF	TGCGCCAGCAGCCAAGAGGAAGGGCTTGCAGGTCAGCCCCAGCATTTT	NA	TRBV4-1	TRBJ1-5	NA
CSASRLGQQNTEAFF	TGCAGTGCTAGTCGCCTCGGACAGCAGAACACTGAAGCTTTCTTT	NA	TRBV20-1	TRBJ1-1	NA
CSASVADTQYF	TGCAGTGCTAGCGTGGCAGATACGCAGTATTTT	NA	TRBV20-1	TRBJ2-3	NA
CASSILGTDTQYF	TGTGCCAGCAGCATCTTAGGCACAGATACGCAGTATTTT	NA	TRBV7-2	TRBJ2-3	NA
CASSFAEDTEAFF	TGTGCCAGCAGCTTCGCAGAGGATACTGAAGCTTTCTTT	NA	TRBV11-3	TRBJ1-1	NA
CASALGGARTDTQYF	TGTGCTAGCGCTCTAGGGGGGGCGCGGACAGATACGCAGTATTTT	NA	TRBV12-5	TRBJ2-3	NA
CASHSPTEGEKLFF	TGTGCCTCCCATAGCCCGACAGAGGGGGAAAAACTGTTTTTT	NA	TRBV10-3	TRBJ1-4	NA
CASSLQATTGPYEQYF	TGTGCCAGCAGCCTACAGGCGACTACGGGACCATACGAGCAGTACTTC	NA	TRBV3-1/TRBV3-2	TRBJ2-7	NA
CASRRTGQNSNQPQHF	TGCGCCAGCAGGAGGACGGGGCAGAATAGCAATCAGCCCCAGCATTTT	NA	TRBV23-1	TRBJ1-5	NA
CASSLDRDGLSPLHF	TGTGCCAGCAGCTTAGACAGGGACGGGCTCTCACCCCTCCACTTT	NA	TRBV7-9	TRBJ1-6	few
CAWTLSPRDEQFF	TGTGCCTGGACCCTGAGCCCTAGAGACGAGCAGTTCTTC	NA	TRBV30	TRBJ2-1	NA
CASSARGQVQQYF	TGTGCCAGCAGCGCGAGGGGACAGGTCCAACAGTATTTT	TRBD1	TRBV7-3	TRBJ2-3	NA
CASSLDGVGNTIYF	TGTGCCAGCAGCTTAGACGGTGTTGGAAACACCATATATTTT	NA	TRBV11-2	TRBJ1-3	once
CASSLEAAGGGYEQYF	TGCGCCAGCAGCTTGGAAGCGGCGGGAGGTGGCTACGAGCAGTACTTC	TRBD2	TRBV5-1	TRBJ2-7	few
CASSSTSGGPVTQYF	TGTGCCAGCAGCTCGACTAGCGGGGGGCCCGTGACCCAGTACTTC	TRBD2	TRBV7-9	TRBJ2-5	NA
CASSYSGQGIPETQYF	TGTGCCAGCAGTTACTCTGGACAGGGGATACCAGAGACCCAGTACTTC	TRBD1	TRBV6-2/TRBV6-3	TRBJ2-5	NA
CASSLGSPLHF	TGTGCCAGCAGTTTAGGTTCACCCCTCCACTTT	NA	TRBV27	TRBJ1-6	NA
CASSFLRGAYEQYF	TGTGCCAGCAGTTTCCTCAGGGGAGCATACGAGCAGTACTTC	NA	TRBV6-2/TRBV6-3	TRBJ2-7	NA
CASSVDMIQPQHF	TGTGCCAGCAGCGTCGATATGATTCAGCCCCAGCATTTT	NA	TRBV9	TRBJ1-5	NA
CASRRTGSTDTQYF	TGTGCCAGCAGGCGGACAGGGAGCACAGATACGCAGTATTTT	TRBD1	TRBV7-9	TRBJ2-3	NA